This TCR beta chain stems from a study of early T cells in non-severe SARS-CoV-2 infection. Attachment of unique molecular identifiers was made to individual cDNA molecules. TCRdb analysed the 5' RACE reads with MiXCR anew, one entry per CDR3 protein. The sample has roughly 33,000 distinct CDR3 sequences, under 6% seen once. This clonotype was counted between two and nine times. V lost 5 bases and J lost 6, with 8 bases in between. The CDR3 runs to 12 residues. Germline V CDR1 and CDR2: SEHNR, FQNEAQ (reference sequence). The chain has TRBV7-9 and TRBJ1-5; D not resolved. This TCR came from an adult who was a healthcare worker with PCR-confirmed SARS-CoV-2 infection or an uninfected control (not recorded which). Sample: whole blood. This CDR3 is CASSLSSQPQHF. CDR3 bases: TGTGCCAGCAGCCTCTCCAGTCAGCCCCAGCATTTT.